What follows is one T cell receptor beta chain and its context. This specimen comes from a study of blood T cell repertoires in COVID-19. Method: immunoSEQ multiplex PCR; TCRdb's copy keeps in-frame clones and lacks some. The table records roughly 190,000 clones, around 83% of them present only once. The V gene's germline CDR1 is ENHRY and CDR2 SYGVKD. CDR3 size: 15 residues. Trimming cost V 0 bases and J 4 bases, with 12 bases left between them. The material sequenced was PBMCs or T cells enriched from blood (not recorded which). The chain couples TRBV10-3 to TRBJ1-1; tentatively, D is TRBD1 (5 bases). The clonotype originates from a woman between 40 and 50 years old in a cohort exposed to, infected with or recovered from COVID-19 (not recorded which). The CDR3 DNA follows: TGTGCCATCAGTGAGTCTGGGCAGGGCGTCACTGAAGCTTTCTTT. Amino acids: CAISESGQGVTEAFF.